The entry that follows covers one T cell receptor (beta chain) sequence. There is no known antigen for this receptor. Base qualities are missing; no much larger clone stands one base away. Participants in the prospective study were aged about 18 to 95 years, lived in under 30 United States geographic areas, and enrolled through a virtual design. In the prospective study, cohorts were assigned on the basis of participant-reported clinical history obtained from a screening survey and a study questionnaire. Recovered participants in ImmuneRACE Cohort 3 were defined by two consecutive negative NP/OP PCR tests, clearance by a healthcare professional, or resolution of symptoms. In the prospective study, whole blood, serum and a nasopharyngeal or oropharyngeal swab were collected from each participant by mobile phlebotomists. Additional blood draws and questionnaires over a roughly two-month period could optionally be provided by prospective study participants. Before DNA extraction, blood samples from the prospective study were shipped at room temperature or frozen.

In the germline V gene, CDR1 corresponds to SGHNT and CDR2 to YENEEA. Clipping removes 4 bases from V and 6 bases from J, with 4 as the unmatched junction base count. The CDR3 sequence holds 14 residues, the cysteine and phenylalanine included. CDR3 DNA is the only sequence kept; it has 42 bases, read in frame from the first base. The sample belongs to a study of blood T cell repertoires in COVID-19 (dated by TCRdb to the early 2020s). About the study as a whole: Collaborator samples came from the United States, Italy and Spain and covered acute and convalescent phases of COVID-19. The prospective study material was composed of cDNA or gDNA derived from T cells, B-cell-depleted T cells, or PBMCs. The dataset comprised deeply sampled blood TCRbeta repertoires from subjects exposed to, actively infected with, or recovered from COVID-19. The repertoires were released in a freely available public database intended as a resource for research on the immune response to SARS-CoV-2. The samples were drawn from the first 160 participants of the ongoing ImmuneRACE study and from 1,254 subjects provided by 6 global collaborators. The sample metadata nearly always contained a de-identified subject ID, COVID-19 status, age in years and sex. Where HLA class I and class II types were available, the types were taken from metadata supplied by the sample provider, not from assay-based typing. What the work shows at the level of the full study, not this receptor alone: The quantity of clinical and demographic metadata differed by source and by participant and was supplied without curation.

The immunoSEQ Assay, a bias-controlled multiplex PCR, was used to amplify TCRbeta CDR3 regions from genomic DNA. On the authors' methods: The number of nucleated cells in each sample was estimated from the amplification of reference gene primers within the assay. Sequence reads were collapsed and filtered to measure the absolute abundance of every unique TCRbeta CDR3 rearrangement. For each sample, productive Simpson clonality was calculated as the square root of Simpson's diversity index over productive rearrangements. TCRdb carries this immuneACCESS record with in-frame sequences only. Its versions omit some clonotypes, under half of them owing to an unresolved V gene in the studies checked, with the rest unexplained. The V and J calls and the clone size are those of that table, but D and trimming were determined from the DNA. The sample contains approximately 200,000 clones, 85% of them found a single time. Of the sample, 18% falls within the top ten clones.

The sequenced sample was PBMCs or T cells enriched from blood (not recorded which). This clonotype was sampled from a man aged 40-49 years who had recovered from COVID-19. The receptor chain draws on TRBV11-3 and TRBJ2-1, with 9 bases matching TRBD2. The CDR3 region: CASSSSGTRNEQFF. The sequenced DNA is TGTGCCAGCAGCTCTAGCGGGACTCGCAATGAGCAGTTCTTC.